The following is a T cell receptor beta chain sequence with its context. Its cognate antigen is unknown. Peripheral blood genomic DNA, not sorted cells or RNA, was the template. Per germline, CDR1 LNHDA and CDR2 SQIVND (reference sequence). Trimming cost V 5 bases and J 5 bases, with 10 bases left between them. CDR3 length: 13 amino acids. This sample is drawn from a study of T cell repertoires in aging, cancer and after chemotherapy. Study-wide context: About 8.1 million TCR reads made up the full dataset.

Study results and caveats: Median generation probability rose over the chemotherapy interval in each cancer cohort, suggesting rebound thymic output. In cancer patients, declining TCR diversity with age involved lost richness and lost evenness. Compared with age-matched healthy donors, untreated hematological or solid cancer patients showed higher blood TCR clonality.

Rearranged V-D-J TRB sequences were amplified with a mixed TRB-A/B primer pool. TCRdb re-called the multiplex PCR reads through MiXCR, storing one row per CDR3 protein. This sample has roughly 8,600 distinct CDR3 sequences, with under 35% found just once. This chain uses TRBV19 with TRBJ1-5, with D possibly matching TRBD1 (6 bases). The TCR sequence derives from a human donor in good health. Sequencing used blood. CDR3 loop: CASSSQGDQPQHF. CDR3 DNA sequence: TGTGCCAGTAGTTCACAGGGTGATCAGCCCCAGCATTTT.